This T cell receptor (beta chain) emerged from a study of blood T cell repertoires in COVID-19. Overall study: Samples taken during acute and convalescent COVID-19 were collected in the United States, Italy and Spain. From T cells, B-cell-depleted T cells, or PBMCs came the material, which was cDNA or gDNA.

This CDR3 has 14 amino acids. Trimming pared 8 bases from V and 4 bases from J, leaving 15 bases between. Per germline, CDR1 SNHLY and CDR2 FYNNEI. In the original analysis: Using reference gene primer amplification, nucleated cell counts were estimated. Repertoires were generated with immunoSEQ multiplex PCR, while TCRdb's copy carries only in-frame clones and drops some. The V and J calls and the clone size are those of that table, but D and trimming were determined from the DNA. The sample has over 400,000 clones, more than 80% seen once. Specimen: peripheral blood. The V gene is TRBV2, the J gene TRBJ2-4; possibly TRBD2 for D (5 bases). The sequence was obtained from a woman aged 25 to 39 with active or convalescent COVID-19. Here the CDR3 reads CASGERFVKNIQYF. In DNA, the CDR3 is TGTGCCAGCGGGGAGCGGTTTGTAAAAAACATTCAGTACTTC.